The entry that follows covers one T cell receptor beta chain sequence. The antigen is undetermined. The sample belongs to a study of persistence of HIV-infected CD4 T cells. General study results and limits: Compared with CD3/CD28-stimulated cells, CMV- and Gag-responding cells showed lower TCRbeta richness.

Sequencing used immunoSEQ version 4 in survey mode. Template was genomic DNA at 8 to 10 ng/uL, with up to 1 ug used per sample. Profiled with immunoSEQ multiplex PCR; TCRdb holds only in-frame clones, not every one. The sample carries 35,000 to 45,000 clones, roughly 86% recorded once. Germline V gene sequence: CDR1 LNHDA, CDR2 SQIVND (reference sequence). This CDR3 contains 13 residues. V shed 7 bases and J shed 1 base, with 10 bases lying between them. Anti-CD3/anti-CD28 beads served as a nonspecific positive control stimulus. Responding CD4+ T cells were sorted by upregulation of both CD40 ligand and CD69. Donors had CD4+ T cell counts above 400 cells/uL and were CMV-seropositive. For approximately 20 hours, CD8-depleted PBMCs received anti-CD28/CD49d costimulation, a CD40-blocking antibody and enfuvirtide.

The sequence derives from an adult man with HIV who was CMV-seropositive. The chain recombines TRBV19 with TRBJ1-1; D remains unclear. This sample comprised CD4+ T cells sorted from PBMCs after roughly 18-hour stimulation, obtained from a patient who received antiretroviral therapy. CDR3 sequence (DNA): TGTGCCAGTACCGTCGGCTGGAACACTGAAGCTTTCTTT. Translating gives CASTVGWNTEAFF.